This T cell receptor beta chain was captured by sequencing in a study of T cells in women clearing cervical HPV infection. The table came from immunoSEQ multiplex PCR; TCRdb's copy has only in-frame clones and leaves some out. Its table lists 25,000 to 30,000 clones. Looked up from germline, CDR1 is SGHVS and CDR2 is FNYEAQ. The CDR3 loop spans 14 amino acids. Worth noting for this clone: The CDR3 is cut off 3 residues early in the read; its end comes from the germline J gene.

Source material: blood buffy coat. The chain uses TRBV7-6 and TRBJ1-2; the match to TRBD1 covers 8 bases. The sequence was collected from a woman aged 18-69 years with a cervical HPV16 infection that either progressed to CIN3+ or cleared (not recorded which). CDR3 DNA (partial): TGTGCCAGCAGCCAAGGACAGGGTTCCTACGAC. Protein: CASSQGQGSYD. The whole CDR3 region reads CASSQGQGSYDYTF. Looking up the rest from reference TRBV7-6 and TRBJ1-2 gives the full variable domain: GAGVSQSPRYKVTKRGQDVALRCDPISGHVSLYWYRQALGQGPEFLTYFNYEAQQDKSGLPNDRFSAERPEGSISTLTIQRTEQRDSAMYRCASSQGQGSYDYTFGSGTRLTVV.